Presented here are 10 T cell receptor beta chains from one specimen sequenced in a study of blood T cell repertoires in COVID-19. Here immunoSEQ multiplex PCR was the method, and the copy in TCRdb shows in-frame clones only, minus some. The sample records just under 150,000 clones, around nine tenths being singletons. The source material was peripheral blood. The receptors come from a human donor in a cohort sampled during active COVID-19.

The chain carries TRBV5-5 and TRBJ2-7, with 7 bases matching TRBD1. This CDR3 contains 15 residues. Germline CDR1 and CDR2: SGHKS and YYEKEE (reference sequence). J lost 1 base, V lost 0 bases, and 4 bases had no gene match. CDR3 nucleotide sequence: TGTGCCAGCAGCTTGGAAGGGACAGATTCCTACGAGCAGTACTTC. As protein: CASSLEGTDSYEQYF.

The chain joins TRBV11-2 to TRBJ2-1, with a tentative D call TRBD1 (6 bases). Germline V CDR1 and CDR2: SGHAT, FQNNGV. The CDR3 length is 14 residues. V was clipped by 5 bases and J by 9 bases, with 17 bases between them. CDR3 nucleotides: TGTGCCAGCAGCCCGGGACACACTGAGGGTGAGCAGTTCTTC. This sequence encodes CASSPGHTEGEQFF. Variable domain in full (rest from reference TRBV11-2 and TRBJ2-1): EAGVAQSPRYKIIEKRQSVAFWCNPISGHATLYWYQQILGQGPKLLIQFQNNGVVDDSQLPKDRFSAERLKGVDSTLKIQPAKLEDSAVYLCASSPGHTEGEQFFGPGTRLTVL.

The V and J genes are TRBV20-1 and TRBJ2-7, with D possibly TRBD2 on 6 matching bases. Germline CDR1 reads DFQATT; CDR2 reads SNEGSKA (reference sequence). There are 11 residues in the CDR3. CDR3 bases: TGCAGCTTCGGCGGGGCGTACGAGCAGTACTTC. Translated: CSFGGAYEQYF.

The rearrangement joins TRBV7-8 to TRBJ1-1, with D unclear. Germline CDR1 SGHVS, CDR2 FQNEAQ. CDR3 length equals 13 residues. The V end lost 5 bases, the J end lost 1 base, and 8 bases lay between the germline ends. CDR3 sequence reads: CASSPFRNTEAFF. The CDR3 nucleotides are TGTGCCAGCAGCCCCTTCCGGAACACTGAAGCTTTCTTT.

V usage is TRBV7-6 and J usage is TRBJ1-6; maybe TRBD1 (6 bases). Germline V CDR1 and CDR2: SGHVS, FNYEAQ. V dropped 5 bases and J dropped 0 bases, with 14 bases sitting between them. The CDR3 totals 17 residues. Written as DNA, the CDR3 is TGTGCCAGCAGCCGGGGTAACAGGGTCTCCTATAATTCACCCCTCCACTTT. This translates into CASSRGNRVSYNSPLHF.

This chain's CDR3 is CASSIWGQGQETQYF. The DNA for the CDR3 is TGTGCCAGTAGTATATGGGGACAGGGTCAAGAGACCCAGTACTTC. The chain uses TRBV19 and TRBJ2-5, with 9 bases identical to TRBD1. V shed 2 bases, J shed 2 bases, and the junction held 3 bases outside the gene matches. The CDR3 is 15 amino acids. Germline CDR1 LNHDA, CDR2 SQIVND (reference sequence).

V is TRBV19 and J is TRBJ1-2; D remains ambiguous. Trimming took 5 bases from V and 4 from J, leaving 17 bases between them. There are 15 residues in the CDR3. CDR1 and CDR2 from the germline V gene are LNHDA and SQIVND (reference sequence). The CDR3 DNA reads TGTGCCAGTAGTCCCCAAGCTATTAGAGGCTATGGCTACACCTTC. Protein product: CASSPQAIRGYGYTF.

The V gene is TRBV10-2, the J gene TRBJ2-5; D remains unclear. This CDR3 has 13 amino acids. Between the trimmed V and J ends, which lost 3 bases and 3 bases, there was a span of 8 bases. Germline V gene data show CDR1 as WSHSY and CDR2 as SAAADI. CDR3 protein: CASSDVREETQYF. The CDR3 DNA reads TGCGCCAGCAGTGACGTCCGTGAAGAGACCCAGTACTTC.

V usage is TRBV6-2 or TRBV6-3 and J usage is TRBJ2-5; the match to TRBD2 covers 16 bases. V shed 7 bases, J shed 5 bases, and the junction held 7 bases outside the gene matches. Germline CDR1 MNHEY, CDR2 SVGEGT. The CDR3 is 16 residues long. CDR3 DNA: TGTGCCAGCACCCCAGGGACTAGCGGGGGGGAGGAGACCCAGTACTTC. Its translation: CASTPGTSGGEETQYF.

The chain is built from TRBV24-1 and TRBJ1-1; D is possibly TRBD1 (6 bases). The CDR3 spans 16 residues. Germline V lookup: CDR1 KGHDR, CDR2 SFDVKD. Deletions cut 7 bases from V and 3 bases from J, with 20 bases between. The CDR3 nucleotides read TGTGCCACCAGAGGGGGAGACAGGCCGGCGGACACTGAAGCTTTCTTT. This sequence encodes CATRGGDRPADTEAFF.